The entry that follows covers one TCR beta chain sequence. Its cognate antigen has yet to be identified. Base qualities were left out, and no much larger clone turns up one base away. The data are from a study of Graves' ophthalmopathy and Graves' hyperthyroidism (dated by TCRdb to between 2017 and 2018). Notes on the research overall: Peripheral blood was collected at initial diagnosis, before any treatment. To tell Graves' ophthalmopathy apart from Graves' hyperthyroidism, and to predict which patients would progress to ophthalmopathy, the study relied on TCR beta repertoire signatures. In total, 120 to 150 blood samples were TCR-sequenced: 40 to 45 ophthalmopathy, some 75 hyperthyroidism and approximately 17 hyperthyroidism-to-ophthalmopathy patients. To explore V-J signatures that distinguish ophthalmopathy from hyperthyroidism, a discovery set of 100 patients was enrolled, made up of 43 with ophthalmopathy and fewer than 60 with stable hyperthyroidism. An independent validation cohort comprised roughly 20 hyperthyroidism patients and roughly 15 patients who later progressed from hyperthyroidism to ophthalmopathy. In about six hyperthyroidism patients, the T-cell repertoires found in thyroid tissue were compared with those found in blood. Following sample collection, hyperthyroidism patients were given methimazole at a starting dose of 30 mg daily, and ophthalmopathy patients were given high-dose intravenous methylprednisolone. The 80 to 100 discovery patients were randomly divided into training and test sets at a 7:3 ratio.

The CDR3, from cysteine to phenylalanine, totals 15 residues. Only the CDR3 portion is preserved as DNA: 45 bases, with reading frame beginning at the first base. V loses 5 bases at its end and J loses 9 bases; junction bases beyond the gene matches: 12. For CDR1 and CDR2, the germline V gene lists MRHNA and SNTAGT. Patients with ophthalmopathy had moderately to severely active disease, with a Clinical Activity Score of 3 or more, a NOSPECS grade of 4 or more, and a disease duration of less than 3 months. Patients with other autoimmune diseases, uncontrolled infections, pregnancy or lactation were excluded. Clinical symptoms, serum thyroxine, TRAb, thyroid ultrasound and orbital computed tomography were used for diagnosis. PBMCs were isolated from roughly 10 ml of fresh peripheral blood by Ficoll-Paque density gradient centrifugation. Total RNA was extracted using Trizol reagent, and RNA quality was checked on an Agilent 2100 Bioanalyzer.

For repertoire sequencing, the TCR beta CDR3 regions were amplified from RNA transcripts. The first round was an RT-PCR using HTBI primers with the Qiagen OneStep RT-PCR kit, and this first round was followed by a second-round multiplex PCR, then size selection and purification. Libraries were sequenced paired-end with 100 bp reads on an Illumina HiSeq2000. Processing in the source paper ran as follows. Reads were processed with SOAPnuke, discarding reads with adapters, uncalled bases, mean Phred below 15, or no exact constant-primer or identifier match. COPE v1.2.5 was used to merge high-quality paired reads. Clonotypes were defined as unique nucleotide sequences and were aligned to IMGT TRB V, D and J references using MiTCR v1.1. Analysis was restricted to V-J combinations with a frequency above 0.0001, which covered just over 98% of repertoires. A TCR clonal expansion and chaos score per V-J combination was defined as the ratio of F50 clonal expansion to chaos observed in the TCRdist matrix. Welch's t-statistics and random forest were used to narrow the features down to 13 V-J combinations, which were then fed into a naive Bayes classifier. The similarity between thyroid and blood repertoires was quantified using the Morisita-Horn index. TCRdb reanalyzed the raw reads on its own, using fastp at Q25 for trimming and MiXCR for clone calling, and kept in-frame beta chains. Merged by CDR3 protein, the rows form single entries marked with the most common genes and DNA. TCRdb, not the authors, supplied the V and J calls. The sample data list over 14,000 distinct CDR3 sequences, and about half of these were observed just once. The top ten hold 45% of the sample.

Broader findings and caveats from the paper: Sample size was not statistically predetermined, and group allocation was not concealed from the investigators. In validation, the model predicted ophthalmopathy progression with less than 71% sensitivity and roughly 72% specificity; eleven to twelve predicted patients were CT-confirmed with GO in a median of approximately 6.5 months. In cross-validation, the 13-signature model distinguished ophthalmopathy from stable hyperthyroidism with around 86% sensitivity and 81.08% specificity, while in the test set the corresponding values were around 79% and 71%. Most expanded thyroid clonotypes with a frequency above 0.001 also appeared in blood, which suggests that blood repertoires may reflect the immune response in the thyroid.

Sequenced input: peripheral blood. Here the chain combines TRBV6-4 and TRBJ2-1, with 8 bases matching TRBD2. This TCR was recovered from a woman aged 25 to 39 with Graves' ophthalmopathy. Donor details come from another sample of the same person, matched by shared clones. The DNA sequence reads TGTGCCAGCAGTCCTCGGGGCGGGAGGTCCAGTGAGCAGTTCTTC. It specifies CASSPRGGRSSEQFF.